These 27 T cell receptor beta chains share one sample of origin, sequenced in a study of CD8 T cells in ankylosing spondylitis. MiXCR, run by TCRdb on the 5' RACE reads, gives a single entry per CDR3 protein. The sample lists approximately 250,000 distinct CDR3 sequences, 10% occurring once. Sequencing was done on a sample of blood, either unsorted or a sorted T cell fraction (not recorded which). The source is a male donor with ankylosing spondylitis or in good health (not recorded which).

This clonotype was seen at least ten times. V is TRBV3-1 and J is TRBJ1-1, with TRBD1 matching over 7 bases. J gave up 11 bases and V 4 bases, and 10 bases lay outside the gene matches. Germline V lookup: CDR1 LGHDT, CDR2 YNNKEL (reference sequence). The CDR3 consists of 13 residues. The CDR3 loop is CASSREQGLGAFF. The CDR3 DNA is TGTGCCAGCAGCCGCGAACAGGGGCTTGGGGCTTTCTTT.

This clonotype was recorded at least ten times. V and J are TRBV15 and TRBJ2-7; D unresolved. From germline, CDR1 is LNHNV and CDR2 YYDKDF (reference sequence). Trimming shortened V by 0 bases and J by 1 base, and 16 bases separated the two germline ends. There are 17 residues in the CDR3. The CDR3: CATSRDQAASFSYEQYF. The CDR3 DNA follows: TGTGCCACCAGCAGAGATCAAGCTGCTTCCTTTTCCTACGAGCAGTACTTC.

The sample holds many counts of this clonotype. V gene TRBV19 combines with J gene TRBJ2-2; TRBD2 matches at 7 bases. Germline lookup yields CDR1 LNHDA and CDR2 SQIVND (reference sequence). The V segment lost 6 bases and the J segment 4 bases; nucleotides outside the gene matches: 8. The CDR3 totals 15 residues. CDR3 loop: CASSEAGPLTGELFF. CDR3 nucleotide sequence: TGTGCCAGTAGCGAAGCGGGGCCCCTCACCGGGGAGCTGTTTTTT.

There are many counts of this clonotype. The V gene is TRBV4-1, the J gene TRBJ1-1; no firm D call. V was clipped by 4 bases and J by 5 bases, with 20 bases between them. The CDR3 sequence is 16 residues long. The germline V gene encodes CDR1 MGHRA and CDR2 YSYEKL. Here the CDR3 DNA reads TGCGCCAGCAGCCTCCTCCCGGGCGGGGTGGGGACTGAAGCTTTCTTT. Protein: CASSLLPGGVGTEAFF.

For this clonotype: A much larger clone lies one base from this, so it may be a read error. The chain links TRBV7-8 to TRBJ2-2, with D unresolved. Germline-derived CDR1 and CDR2 are SGHVS and FQNEAQ. The CDR3 has 16 amino acids. CDR3 nucleotide sequence: TGTGCCAGCAGCCCCAGTGGCAGGCCCGATACCGAGGAGCTGTTTTTT. It encodes CASSPSGRPDTEELFF.

This clonotype was detected ten times or more. The chain recombines TRBV5-1 with TRBJ1-2; 11 nucleotides match TRBD1. The length of the CDR3 is 15 residues. Germline V gene lookup returns CDR1 SGHRS and CDR2 YFSETQ. J was trimmed by 8 bases and V by 7 bases; bases with no gene match: 13. The CDR3 loop is CASRRDGQGAKGYTF. The CDR3 region has the DNA TGCGCCAGCCGCCGTGACGGACAGGGGGCTAAGGGCTACACCTTC.

This clonotype appeared many times. The V and J genes are TRBV5-1 and TRBJ2-7; the D gene is possibly TRBD2 (6 bases). The ends were cut back, 3 bases at V and 4 bases at J, with 11 bases in the middle. Per germline, CDR1 SGHRS and CDR2 YFSETQ. The CDR3 is made up of 13 amino acids. CDR3 sequence (DNA): TGCGCCAGCAGCTCGGGACTGGATTACGAGCAGTACTTC. It encodes CASSSGLDYEQYF.

This chain uses TRBV3-1 with TRBJ2-1; no clear D gene. CDR1 and CDR2 from the germline V gene are LGHDT and YNNKEL (reference sequence). Trimming stripped 11 bases from V and 5 bases from J, with 22 bases between. CDR3 length equals 15 residues. CDR3 loop: CACCNSDQWNNEQFF. The CDR3 nucleotides are TGTGCCTGCTGCAACTCGGACCAATGGAACAATGAGCAGTTCTTC.

This clonotype has at least ten counts. The chain joins TRBV5-1 to TRBJ1-3; a possible D gene is TRBD1 (5 bases). The CDR3 is 15 amino acids. Germline V gene data show CDR1 as SGHRS and CDR2 as YFSETQ. The V and J ends lost 4 bases and 0 bases respectively, with 11 bases between them. CDR3 bases: TGCGCCAGCAGCACTGCAGGGATCTCTGGAAACACCATATATTTT. Its translation is CASSTAGISGNTIYF.

Many counts were recorded for this clonotype. The chain is built from TRBV20-1 and TRBJ2-3, with D unclear. Trimming left V 3 bases short and J 3 bases short, with 4 bases between. Germline values: CDR1 DFQATT, CDR2 SNEGSKA (reference sequence). The CDR3 has 11 residues. CDR3 nucleotides: TGCAGTGCTAGCGGTACAGATACGCAGTATTTT. This sequence encodes CSASGTDTQYF.

The chain links TRBV2 to TRBJ2-1, with unresolved D. The CDR3 totals 12 residues. Germline V gene lookup returns CDR1 SNHLY and CDR2 FYNNEI. V was cut by 2 bases and J by 6 bases, with 5 bases left in between. CDR3 region: CASSESVNEQFF. In DNA form, the CDR3 reads TGTGCCAGCAGTGAATCCGTCAATGAGCAGTTCTTC.

This sequence joins TRBV20-1 and TRBJ2-7, with 7 nucleotides matching TRBD1. This CDR3 is 18 amino acids long. Germline lookup yields CDR1 DFQATT and CDR2 SNEGSKA (reference sequence). The V gene end was trimmed by 0 bases and the J gene end by 1 base; junction bases not matched to a gene: 15. The CDR3 protein is CSARDGVGGAVRSYEQYF. CDR3 coding DNA: TGCAGTGCTAGAGATGGGGTAGGGGGCGCTGTGAGATCCTACGAGCAGTACTTC.

This clonotype was observed at least ten times. V is TRBV11-2 and J is TRBJ2-3, with D perhaps TRBD1 (5 bases). The length of the CDR3 is 14 residues. The germline CDR1 and CDR2 sequences are SGHAT and FQNNGV. Trimming removed 1 base at V and 6 bases at J, with 11 bases between. The CDR3 reads CASSLAGASDTQYF. The CDR3 DNA follows: TGTGCCAGCAGCTTAGCTGGGGCGTCGGATACGCAGTATTTT.

The J gene is TRBJ2-4, the V gene TRBV6-5, with 7 bases aligning to TRBD2. The germline gives CDR1 MNHEY, CDR2 SVGAGI. Germline trimming cut 2 bases from V and 0 bases from J; bases unmatched to any gene: 7. The CDR3 is made up of 17 amino acids. CDR3 in amino acids: CASSYVSGYLAKNIQYF. The DNA of the CDR3 is TGTGCCAGCAGTTACGTTAGCGGGTACTTAGCCAAAAACATTCAGTACTTC.

This clonotype was observed many times. This chain uses TRBV12-3 or TRBV12-4 with TRBJ1-3; perhaps TRBD1 as D (5 bases). V lost 1 base, J lost 0 bases, and 10 bases lay in between. The CDR3 sequence is 16 residues long. For the CDR3, the DNA is TGTGCCAGCAGTTTAGACCGGACACCCTCTGGAAACACCATATATTTT. Translating gives CASSLDRTPSGNTIYF.

This clonotype was recorded at least ten times. J is TRBJ2-2 and V is TRBV3-1; D perhaps matches TRBD2 (5 bases). The CDR3 has 14 amino acids. Germline CDR1 and CDR2: LGHDT and YNNKEL (reference sequence). Deletions cut 1 base from V and 5 bases from J, with 8 bases between. CDR3 nucleotide sequence: TGTGCCAGCAGCCAAGTTCCGGGGACCGGGGAGCTGTTTTTT. The encoded protein is CASSQVPGTGELFF.

This clonotype was picked up many times. The V and J genes are TRBV7-9 and TRBJ1-5; D possibly corresponds to TRBD1 (5 bases). CDR3 size: 13 residues. Germline CDR1 and CDR2: SEHNR and FQNEAQ (reference sequence). Trimming cost V 6 bases and J 5 bases, with 11 bases left between them. This CDR3 is CASSPGVDQPQHF. CDR3 nucleotide sequence: TGTGCCAGCAGTCCGGGGGTGGATCAGCCCCAGCATTTT. The full variable domain, rest sourced from reference TRBV7-9 and TRBJ1-5, is DTGVSQNPRHKITKRGQNVTFRCDPISEHNRLYWYRQTLGQGPEFLTYFQNEAQLEKSRLLSDRFSAERPKGSFSTLEIQRTEQGDSAMYLCASSPGVDQPQHFGDGTRLSIL.

About this clonotype: A much bigger clone sits one base away, suggesting this may be a read error. CDR3 bases: TGTGTCAGCAGGGACAGGGGGTCCTCCTGGGAGACCCAGTACTTC. Translated: CVSRDRGSSWETQYF. This sequence joins TRBV3-1 and TRBJ2-5, with 11 bases matching TRBD1. In germline, CDR1 is LGHDT, CDR2 YNNKEL (reference sequence). This CDR3 is 15 amino acids long.

The chain has TRBV6-1 and TRBJ2-7, with a weak D call TRBD1 (6 bases). Trimming cost V 4 bases and J 7 bases, with 23 bases left between them. There are 16 residues in the CDR3. CDR1 is MNHNS and CDR2 is SASEGT in the germline V gene. CDR3 coding DNA: TGTGCCAGCAGTGCCTTACAGGGAAGATTACCGGGGGAGCAGTACTTC. It translates to CASSALQGRLPGEQYF.

A word on this clonotype: This could be a read error, since a much larger clone is one nucleotide away. This chain joins TRBV2 and TRBJ2-3; TRBD2 matches at 8 bases. CDR1 and CDR2 (germline): SNHLY, FYNNEI. V dropped 6 bases and J dropped 2; count of bases not matched to a gene: 7. The CDR3 spans 15 residues. The CDR3 loop is CASSTGLADTDTQYF. The CDR3 DNA follows: TGTGCCAGCAGCACCGGACTAGCTGACACAGATACGCAGTATTTT.

The V and J genes are TRBV11-2 and TRBJ2-1; D remains ambiguous. V gave up 3 bases and J gave up 13 bases, with 13 bases separating them. This CDR3 has 12 amino acids. CDR1 and CDR2 from the germline V gene are SGHAT and FQNNGV. CDR3 protein: CASSLFTKSQFF. The CDR3 DNA is TGTGCCAGCAGCTTGTTTACTAAGTCCCAGTTCTTC.

There are many counts of this clonotype. The chain uses TRBV30 and TRBJ1-5, with D tentatively TRBD1 (5 bases). This CDR3 is built from 13 residues. In germline, CDR1 is GTSNPN, CDR2 SVGIG (reference sequence). Trimming pared 3 bases from V and 7 bases from J, leaving 13 bases between. CDR3 coding DNA: TGTGCCTGGAGCTCGACCGGGGGACAGCCCCAGCATTTT. Protein: CAWSSTGGQPQHF. Variable domain in full (rest from reference TRBV30 and TRBJ1-5): SQTIHQWPATLVQPVGSPLSLECTVEGTSNPNLYWYRQAAGRGLQLLFYSVGIGQISSEVPQNLSASRPQDRQFILSSKKLLLSDSGFYLCAWSSTGGQPQHFGDGTRLSIL.

This clonotype was found many times. The V call is TRBV7-2, the J call TRBJ1-1; tentatively, D is TRBD1 (5 bases). V lost 3 bases and J 0 bases, leaving 11 bases between the germline ends. Germline V gene lookup returns CDR1 SGHTA and CDR2 FQGNSA. This CDR3 has 15 residues. The CDR3 bases are TGTGCCAGCAGCTTTTCTCTGACAGTGAACACTGAAGCTTTCTTT. Its protein product is CASSFSLTVNTEAFF.

The table lists this clonotype with a few counts. The J gene is TRBJ1-1, the V gene TRBV30; D is uncertain. Germline V gene data show CDR1 as GTSNPN and CDR2 as SVGIG (reference sequence). The V and J ends lost 1 base and 5 bases respectively, with 11 bases between them. The CDR3 loop spans 13 amino acids. DNA for the CDR3: TGTGCCTGGAGTGGCGGTTTGTCGACTGAAGCTTTCTTT. Protein: CAWSGGLSTEAFF.

The gene calls are TRBV5-1 and TRBJ2-5, with 7 bases lining up with TRBD2. The germline V gene encodes CDR1 SGHRS and CDR2 YFSETQ. J gave up 2 bases and V 2 bases, and 18 bases lay outside the gene matches. CDR3 length: 19 residues. For the CDR3, the DNA is TGCGCCAGCAGCTTACTCCGCGGGAGCGCTAGCTATTATCAAGAGACCCAGTACTTC. Protein product: CASSLLRGSASYYQETQYF.

The chain recombines TRBV10-3 with TRBJ2-7; D uncertain. The germline gives CDR1 ENHRY, CDR2 SYGVKD. This CDR3 comprises 14 residues. V dropped 0 bases and J dropped 3 bases, with 9 bases sitting between them. The CDR3 spells CAISESWAVYEQYF. CDR3 coding DNA: TGTGCCATCAGTGAGTCCTGGGCGGTCTACGAGCAGTACTTC.

Only a few counts were recorded for this clonotype. The chain combines TRBV27 with TRBJ1-5; D is undetermined. There are 14 residues in the CDR3. Deletions cut 0 bases from V and 6 bases from J, with 9 bases between. Germline CDR1 is MNHEY and CDR2 is SMNVEV (reference sequence). The DNA for the CDR3 is TGTGCCAGCAGTTTATCTACAGAGGGTCAGCCCCAGCATTTT. Amino acid sequence: CASSLSTEGQPQHF.